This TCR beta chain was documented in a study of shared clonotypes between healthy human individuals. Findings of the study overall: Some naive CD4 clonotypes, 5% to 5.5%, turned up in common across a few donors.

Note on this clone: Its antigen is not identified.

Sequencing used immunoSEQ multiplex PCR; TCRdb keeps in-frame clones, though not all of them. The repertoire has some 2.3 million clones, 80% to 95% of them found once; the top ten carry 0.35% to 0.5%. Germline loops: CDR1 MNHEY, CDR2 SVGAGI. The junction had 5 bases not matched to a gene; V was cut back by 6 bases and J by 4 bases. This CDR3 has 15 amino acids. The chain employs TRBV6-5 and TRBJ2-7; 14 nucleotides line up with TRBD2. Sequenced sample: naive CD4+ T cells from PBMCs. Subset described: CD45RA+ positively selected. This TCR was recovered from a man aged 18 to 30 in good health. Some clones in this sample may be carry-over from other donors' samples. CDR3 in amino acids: CASRTRTSGRYEQYF. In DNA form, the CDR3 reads TGTGCCAGCAGAACCCGGACTAGCGGGAGGTACGAGCAGTACTTC.